A selection of T cell receptor beta chains follows, all from one sample in a study of blood T cell repertoires in COVID-19. TCRdb's table, derived via immunoSEQ multiplex PCR, lists solely in-frame clones and lacks some. This table has around 150,000 clones, about 84% appearing once. The sample was peripheral blood. These receptors all stem from a human donor in a cohort sampled during active COVID-19. CDR3s include the opening cysteine and the closing phenylalanine or tryptophan. D genes are given only for firm matches. Expanded clones get a size class; other rows say once, few or many, or leave the size out.

d_gene	v_gene	abundance	j_gene	CDR3aa	CDR3nt
TRBD1	TRBV19	.	TRBJ1-1	CASSPPGGRTEAFF	TGTGCCAGTAGCCCACCAGGGGGCAGGACTGAAGCTTTCTTT
.	TRBV5-4	.	TRBJ2-5	CASSRDLQAQETQYF	TGTGCCAGCAGCCGCGACTTACAAGCTCAAGAGACCCAGTACTTC
.	TRBV4-1	.	TRBJ2-5	CASSPAGLPGETQYF	TGCGCCAGCAGCCCAGCAGGCCTTCCTGGGGAGACCCAGTACTTC
TRBD2	TRBV7-3	.	TRBJ2-5	CASSLGGDQWETQYF	TGTGCCAGCAGCTTAGGGGGGGACCAGTGGGAGACCCAGTACTTC
.	TRBV7-2	once	TRBJ1-2	CASSPSVGYTF	TGTGCCAGCAGCCCTTCGGTCGGCTACACCTTC
TRBD1	TRBV28	.	TRBJ1-1	CASSSPTGTGTEAFF	TGTGCCAGCAGTTCACCGACAGGGACCGGAACTGAAGCTTTCTTT
.	TRBV7-9	.	TRBJ2-7	CASSPQAGSYEQYF	TGTGCCAGCAGCCCCCAGGCAGGGTCCTACGAGCAGTACTTC
.	TRBV19	.	TRBJ1-5	CASSTLDSYSNQPQHF	TGTGCCAGTAGTACCTTGGACAGTTATAGCAATCAGCCCCAGCATTTT
.	TRBV3-1/TRBV3-2	once	TRBJ2-5	CASSQGTDMLWGTETQYF	TGTGCCAGCAGCCAAGGGACAGACATGCTTTGGGGTACGGAGACCCAGTACTTC
TRBD1	TRBV19	.	TRBJ2-4	CASSLPGQGSDIQYF	TGTGCCAGTAGTCTCCCGGGACAGGGCTCGGACATTCAGTACTTC
.	TRBV5-4	.	TRBJ1-5	CASSNSGGGNQPQHF	TGTGCCAGCAGTAACTCCGGGGGGGGCAATCAGCCCCAGCATTTT
.	TRBV12-5	.	TRBJ2-3	CASGLWAEDTQYF	TGTGCTAGTGGTTTGTGGGCCGAAGATACGCAGTATTTT
.	TRBV4-3	.	TRBJ1-1	CASSQLTGPNTEAFF	TGCGCCAGCAGCCAACTGACAGGCCCGAACACTGAAGCTTTCTTT
TRBD2	TRBV7-2	.	TRBJ2-2	CASSSTGLAVSAGELFF	TGTGCCAGCAGCTCCACGGGACTAGCGGTTAGCGCCGGGGAGCTGTTTTTT
TRBD2	TRBV28	.	TRBJ2-3	CASSLFERGGGDTQYF	TGTGCCAGCAGTTTATTCGAGCGGGGGGGCGGAGATACGCAGTATTTT
TRBD1	TRBV4-1	.	TRBJ2-7	CASSHDRTGGNYEQYF	TGCGCCAGCAGCCATGATAGGACAGGGGGCAACTACGAGCAGTACTTC
.	TRBV6-1	.	TRBJ2-1	CASSEVMSPPNNEQFF	TGTGCCAGCAGTGAAGTGATGTCACCTCCTAACAATGAGCAGTTCTTC
.	TRBV28	.	TRBJ1-1	CASSLNGGLTEAFF	TGTGCCAGCAGCCTTAACGGGGGGCTCACTGAAGCTTTCTTT
TRBD2	TRBV5-4	.	TRBJ2-7	CASSLESSGGPYEQYF	TGTGCCAGCAGCTTGGAGTCTAGCGGGGGCCCCTACGAGCAGTACTTC
.	TRBV20-1	.	TRBJ1-5	CSASSWGEAPYQPQHF	TGCAGTGCTAGTTCCTGGGGGGAGGCCCCATATCAGCCCCAGCATTTT
.	TRBV4-2	.	TRBJ2-4	CASSQDGLEGNIQYF	TGTGCCAGCAGCCAAGATGGGCTGGAGGGAAACATTCAGTACTTC
TRBD1	TRBV6-6	.	TRBJ2-1	CASSYSQGAQLEQFF	TGTGCCAGCAGTTACTCGCAGGGGGCCCAACTTGAGCAGTTCTTC
TRBD1	TRBV7-9	once	TRBJ1-5	CASSPPGTGVPQHF	TGTGCCAGCAGCCCACCCGGGACAGGGGTGCCCCAGCATTTT
.	TRBV5-1	.	TRBJ2-2	CASSSAGTGELFF	TGCGCCAGCAGCTCTGCAGGCACCGGGGAGCTGTTTTTT
.	TRBV6-6	.	TRBJ1-1	CASSSPLQGTEAFF	TGTGCCAGCAGTTCTCCCCTGCAGGGGACTGAAGCTTTCTTT
.	TRBV5-4	.	TRBJ2-1	CASSLGGGPGYNEQFF	TGTGCCAGCAGCTTGGGGGGGGGCCCCGGGTACAATGAGCAGTTCTTC
.	TRBV7-2	.	TRBJ1-4	CASSLGRHANEKLFF	TGTGCCAGCAGCTTAGGAAGACATGCTAATGAAAAACTGTTTTTT
.	TRBV6-5	.	TRBJ2-3	CASRLASRYTDTQYF	TGTGCCAGCAGGCTCGCTTCGCGATACACAGATACGCAGTATTTT